The rows below give T cell receptor beta chains drawn from one sample of a study of spatial heterogeneity in lung cancer. TCRdb processed the 5' RACE reads anew with MiXCR; each CDR3 protein has one entry. The data hold 60,000 to 65,000 distinct CDR3 sequences, with about 8% observed a single time. The sample consisted of PBMCs, taken at surgery. These receptor sequences come from a female donor with early-stage non-small cell lung cancer. CDR3s include the opening cysteine and the closing phenylalanine or tryptophan. The D gene is left open where the match is weak. The size of a clone is reported for some rows only, either as once, few or many, or as a class for expanded clones.

size: NA
V: TRBV19
J: TRBJ1-6
D: TRBD1
DNA: TGTGCCAGTAGACCTGGACAGGGTTCACCCCTCCACTTT
CDR3: CASRPGQGSPLHF

size: many
V: TRBV9
J: TRBJ1-1
D: NA
DNA: TGTGCCAGCAGCCATCCAGGGGCCGACACTAAAGCTTTCTTT
CDR3: CASSHPGADTKAFF

size: many
V: TRBV7-8
J: TRBJ1-1
D: NA
DNA: TGTGCCAGCAGCCCAGGAGTATTAATCCAGGGAGGTACTTTCTTT
CDR3: CASSPGVLIQGGTFF

size: NA
V: TRBV5-1
J: TRBJ1-2
D: NA
DNA: TGCGCCAGCAGTGAGCAAAGGAATGGCTACACCTTC
CDR3: CASSEQRNGYTF

size: few
V: TRBV6-5
J: TRBJ2-2
D: NA
DNA: TGTGCCAGCAGTTACCCTCCCCCAGGGAAGAACACCGGGGAGCTGTTTTTT
CDR3: CASSYPPPGKNTGELFF

size: NA
V: TRBV5-1
J: TRBJ1-1
D: NA
DNA: TGCGCCAGCAGCAACGGGGGGCGGACTGAAGCTTTCTTT
CDR3: CASSNGGRTEAFF

size: few
V: TRBV11-1
J: TRBJ2-3
D: NA
DNA: TGTGCCAGCAGCTTTAGCGGAGCTGGGGATACGCAGTATTTT
CDR3: CASSFSGAGDTQYF

size: NA
V: TRBV6-5
J: TRBJ1-2
D: NA
DNA: TGTGCCAGCACCACAGGGTCCTATGGCTACACCTTC
CDR3: CASTTGSYGYTF

size: many
V: TRBV7-8
J: TRBJ2-1
D: NA
DNA: TGTGCCAGCAGCTCCCACAATGAGCAGTTCTTC
CDR3: CASSSHNEQFF

size: many
V: TRBV19
J: TRBJ2-5
D: TRBD1
DNA: TGTGCCAGTAGTATTGAGGACAGGGGAGAGACCCAGTACTTC
CDR3: CASSIEDRGETQYF

size: many
V: TRBV5-5
J: TRBJ2-3
D: NA
DNA: TGTGCCAGCAGCTTGGATCGATTTGCGCAGTATTTT
CDR3: CASSLDRFAQYF

size: many
V: TRBV3-1
J: TRBJ2-7
D: NA
DNA: TGTGCCAGCAGCCATCAGTTCTCCTACGAGCAGTACTTC
CDR3: CASSHQFSYEQYF

size: many
V: TRBV5-1
J: TRBJ2-3
D: TRBD1
DNA: TGCGCCAGCAGCTCCCGACAGGGGGATGGCACAGATACGCAGTATTTT
CDR3: CASSSRQGDGTDTQYF